This TCR beta chain was captured in a study of Graves' ophthalmopathy and Graves' hyperthyroidism. Study-wide results and limits: Researchers report that a 13-signature model separated ophthalmopathy from stable hyperthyroidism, posting 87.88% sensitivity and 81.08% specificity. With around 69% sensitivity and about 78% specificity, the model predicted ophthalmopathy progression.

PBMCs originated in less than 11 ml of fresh peripheral blood. The germline gives CDR1 ENHRY, CDR2 SYGVKD. Trimming pared 3 bases from V and 3 bases from J, leaving 14 bases between. The CDR3 contains 15 residues. CDR3 regions of TCR beta were amplified from RNA transcripts. After a first-round RT-PCR with HTBI primers, a second-round multiplex PCR was run. A single record per CDR3 protein comes from TCRdb applying MiXCR to the multiplex PCR reads. This sample yields hundreds of thousands of distinct CDR3 sequences, of which about a fifth are seen a single time; more than 5.5% belongs to the top ten. This clonotype was seen ten or more times. As yet, its antigen is unknown.

This TCR came from a woman younger than 30 with stable Graves' hyperthyroidism. Some clones in this sample may be carry-over from other donors' samples. The sequenced sample was peripheral blood. This rearrangement joins TRBV10-3 to TRBJ2-5; either TRBD1 or TRBD2 may supply D (5 bases each). The DNA for the CDR3 is TGTGCCATCAGTGACCCGGGGAGAGGGGAAGAGACCCAGTACTTC. Translation: CAISDPGRGEETQYF.